The present TCR beta chain was sequenced within a study of regulatory T cells in long-lasting Graves disease. Study as a whole: Patients with persistent Graves' disease had over 5 years of antithyroid drugs and persistent TSH receptor antibodies.

Time point: persistent/refractory GD, antithyroid drugs over 5 years with positive TRAb. From PBMCs, RNA was extracted and then used to make the TCR library. This clonotype has more than one count but fewer than ten. Its matching antigen is unknown. The TCR beta library used iRepertoire HTBI primers with Arm-PCR amplification of CDR3. TCRdb reprocessed the multiplex PCR reads via MiXCR and lists one record per CDR3 protein. The data hold 300,000 to 500,000 distinct CDR3 sequences, with around 20% observed a single time. Germline V gives CDR1 SGHTA, CDR2 FQGNSA. Trimming removed 1 base from V and 4 bases from J, with 7 bases in between. The CDR3 covers 13 residues. Whole-study results and caveats: Patients with persistent Graves' had lower TCR diversity than newly diagnosed patients. Persistent disease favored TRBV28, TRBJ1-2 and TRBJ2-5.

Sequencing used peripheral blood mononuclear cells (PBMCs), obtained when the disease was refractory, from a patient treated with antithyroid drugs. The rearrangement joins TRBV7-2 to TRBJ1-1, with D uncertain. This TCR derives from a female donor with Graves disease. The CDR3 region is CASSLERATEAFF. CDR3 DNA sequence: TGTGCCAGCAGCTTAGAAAGGGCCACTGAAGCTTTCTTT.